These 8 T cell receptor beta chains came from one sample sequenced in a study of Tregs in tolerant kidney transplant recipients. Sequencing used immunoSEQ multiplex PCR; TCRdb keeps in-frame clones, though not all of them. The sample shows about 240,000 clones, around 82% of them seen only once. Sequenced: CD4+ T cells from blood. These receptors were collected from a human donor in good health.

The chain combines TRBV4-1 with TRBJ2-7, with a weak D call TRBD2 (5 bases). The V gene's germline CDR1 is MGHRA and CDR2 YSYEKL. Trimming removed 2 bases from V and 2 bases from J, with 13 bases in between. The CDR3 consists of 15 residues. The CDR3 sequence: CASSQSRLSPYEQYF. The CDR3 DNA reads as TGCGCCAGCAGCCAATCCCGACTATCCCCCTACGAGCAGTACTTC.

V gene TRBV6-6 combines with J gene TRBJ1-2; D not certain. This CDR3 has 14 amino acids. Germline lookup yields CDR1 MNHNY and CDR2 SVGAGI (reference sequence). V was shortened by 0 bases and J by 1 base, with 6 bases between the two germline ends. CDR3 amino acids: CASSYSEYNYGYTF. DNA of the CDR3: TGTGCCAGCAGTTACTCAGAGTATAACTATGGCTACACCTTC.

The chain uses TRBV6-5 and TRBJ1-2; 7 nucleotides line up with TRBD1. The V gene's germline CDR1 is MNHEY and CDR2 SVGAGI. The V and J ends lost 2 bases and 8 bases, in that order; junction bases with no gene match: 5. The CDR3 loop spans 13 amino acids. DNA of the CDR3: TGTGCCAGCAGTTACCGACAGGGACGCGGCTACACCTTC. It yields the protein CASSYRQGRGYTF.

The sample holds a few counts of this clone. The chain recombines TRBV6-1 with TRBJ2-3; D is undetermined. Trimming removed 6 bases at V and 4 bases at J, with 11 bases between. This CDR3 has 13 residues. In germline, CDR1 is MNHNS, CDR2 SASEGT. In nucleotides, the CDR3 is TGTGCCAGCAGGTTGCCCGCCCCAGATACGCAGTATTTT. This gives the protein CASRLPAPDTQYF.

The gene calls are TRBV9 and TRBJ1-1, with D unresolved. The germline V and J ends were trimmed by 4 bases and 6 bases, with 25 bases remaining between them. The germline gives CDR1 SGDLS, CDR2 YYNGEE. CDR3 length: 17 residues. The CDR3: CASSRLRLVNIGAEAFF. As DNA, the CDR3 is TGTGCCAGCAGCCGACTGCGGTTGGTTAACATTGGCGCTGAAGCTTTCTTT.

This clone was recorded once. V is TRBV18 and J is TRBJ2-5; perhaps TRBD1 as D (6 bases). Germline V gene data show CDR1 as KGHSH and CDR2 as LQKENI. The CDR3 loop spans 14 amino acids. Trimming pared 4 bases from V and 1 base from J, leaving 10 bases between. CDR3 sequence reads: CASSLQDSQETQYF. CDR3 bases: TGTGCCAGCTCACTCCAGGACAGCCAAGAGACCCAGTACTTC.

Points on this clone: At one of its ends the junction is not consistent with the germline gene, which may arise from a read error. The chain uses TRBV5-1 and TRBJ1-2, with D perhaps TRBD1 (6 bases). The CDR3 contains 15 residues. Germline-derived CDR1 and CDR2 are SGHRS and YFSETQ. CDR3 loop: CTSSTGTQLSYGYTF. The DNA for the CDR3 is TGCACCAGCAGCACCGGGACACAACTCTCCTATGGCTACACCTTC. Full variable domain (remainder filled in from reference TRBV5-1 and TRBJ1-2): KAGVTQTPRYLIKTRGQQVTLSCSPISGHRSVSWYQQTPGQGLQFLFEYFSETQRNKGNFPGRFSGRQFSNSRSEMNVSTLELGDSALYLCTSSTGTQLSYGYTFGSGTRLTVV.

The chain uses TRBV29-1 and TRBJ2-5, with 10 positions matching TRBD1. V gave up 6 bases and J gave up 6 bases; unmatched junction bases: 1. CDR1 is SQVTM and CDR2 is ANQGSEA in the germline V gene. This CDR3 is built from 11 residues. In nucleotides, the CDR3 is TGCAGCGTGGACAGGGGGAAGACCCAGTACTTC. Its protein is CSVDRGKTQYF.